In its sample, the clone carrying this TCR beta chain was seen a few times. Isolated RNA was reverse transcribed into cDNA used as the sequencing template. Produced via immunoSEQ multiplex PCR; TCRdb's table is partial and in-frame only. Among 85,000 to 110,000 clones listed, about 60% were seen once. The CDR3 runs to 17 residues. The V end was cut by 4 bases, the J end by 1 base, with 17 bases between. In germline, CDR1 is MDHEN, CDR2 SYDVKM. The sample comes from a study of CD8+ T cells in alopecia areata. This clonotype was obtained from a human donor in good health. The specimen was CD4+ T cells sorted from blood. The chain combines TRBV28 with TRBJ1-5; D not resolved. The CDR3 sequence: CASSSWTDSASNQPQHF. The CDR3 DNA reads TGTGCCAGCAGTTCGTGGACGGATTCGGCAAGCAATCAGCCCCAGCATTTT.